This TCR beta chain emerged from a study of somatic mutations in cytotoxic T cells in rheumatoid arthritis. Study at large: Blood from the patient (approximately 30 ml EDTA) was drawn right after diagnosis, pretreatment.

The CDR3 loop spans 17 amino acids. Germline V gene lookup returns CDR1 MDHEN and CDR2 SYDVKM. The V and J ends lost 2 bases and 5 bases, in that order; junction bases with no gene match: 12. Assay used: immunoSEQ multiplex PCR; TCRdb lists only in-frame clones, some missing. The sample contains about 14,000 clones, 74% of which appear only once. This receptor was taken from an adult with rheumatoid arthritis. The sample was CD8+ T cells sorted from blood. V and J are TRBV28 and TRBJ1-2, with TRBD1 identical over 9 bases. CDR3 protein: CASSLPRTGDVIYGYTF. CDR3 in DNA: TGTGCCAGCAGTTTACCTCGGACAGGGGATGTCATTTATGGCTACACCTTC.